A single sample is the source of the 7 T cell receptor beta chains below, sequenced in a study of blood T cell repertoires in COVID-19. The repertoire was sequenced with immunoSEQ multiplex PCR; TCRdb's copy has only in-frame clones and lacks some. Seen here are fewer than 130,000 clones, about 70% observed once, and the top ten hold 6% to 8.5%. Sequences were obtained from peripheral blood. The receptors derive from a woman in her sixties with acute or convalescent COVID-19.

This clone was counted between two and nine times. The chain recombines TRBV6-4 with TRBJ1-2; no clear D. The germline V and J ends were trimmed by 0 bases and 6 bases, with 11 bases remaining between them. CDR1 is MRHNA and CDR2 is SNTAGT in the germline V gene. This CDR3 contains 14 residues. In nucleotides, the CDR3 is TGTGCCAGCAGTGACTCATATCGGGGAAATGGCTACACCTTC. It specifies CASSDSYRGNGYTF.

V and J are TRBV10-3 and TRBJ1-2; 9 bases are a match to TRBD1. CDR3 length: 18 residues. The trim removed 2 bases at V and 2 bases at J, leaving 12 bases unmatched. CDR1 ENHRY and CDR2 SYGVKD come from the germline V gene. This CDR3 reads CAISELRGTGSQNYGYTF. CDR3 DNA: TGTGCCATCAGTGAGCTTAGAGGGACAGGGAGTCAGAACTATGGCTACACCTTC.

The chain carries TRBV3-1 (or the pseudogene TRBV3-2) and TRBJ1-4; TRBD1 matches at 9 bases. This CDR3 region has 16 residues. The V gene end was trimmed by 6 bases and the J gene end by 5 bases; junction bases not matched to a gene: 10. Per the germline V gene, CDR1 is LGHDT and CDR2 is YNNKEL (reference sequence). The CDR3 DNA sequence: TGTGCCAGCAGTCACGCCGACAGGGGGGCAAATGAAAAACTGTTTTTT. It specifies CASSHADRGANEKLFF.

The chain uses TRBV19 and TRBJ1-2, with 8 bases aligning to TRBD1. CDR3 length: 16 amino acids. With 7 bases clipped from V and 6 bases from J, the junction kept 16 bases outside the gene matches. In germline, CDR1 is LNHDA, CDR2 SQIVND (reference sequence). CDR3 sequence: CASKTTGGQALDGYTF. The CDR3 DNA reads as TGTGCCAGTAAGACAACGGGGGGACAGGCGTTAGATGGCTACACCTTC. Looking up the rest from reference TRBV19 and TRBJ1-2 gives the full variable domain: DGGITQSPKYLFRKEGQNVTLSCEQNLNHDAMYWYRQDPGQGLRLIYYSQIVNDFQKGDIAEGYSVSREKKESFPLTVTSAQKNPTAFYLCASKTTGGQALDGYTFGSGTRLTVV.

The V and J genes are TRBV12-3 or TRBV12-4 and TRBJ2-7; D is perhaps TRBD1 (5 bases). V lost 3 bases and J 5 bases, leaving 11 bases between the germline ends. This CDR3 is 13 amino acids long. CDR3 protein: CASSFGQGNEQYF. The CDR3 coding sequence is TGTGCCAGCAGTTTTGGGCAGGGAAACGAGCAGTACTTC.

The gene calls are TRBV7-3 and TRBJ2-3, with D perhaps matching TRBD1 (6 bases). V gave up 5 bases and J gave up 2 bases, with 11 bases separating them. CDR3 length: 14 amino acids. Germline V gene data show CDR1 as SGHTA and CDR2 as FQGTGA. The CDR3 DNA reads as TGTGCCAGCAGCCCTACAGGGTACACAGATACGCAGTATTTT. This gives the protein CASSPTGYTDTQYF.

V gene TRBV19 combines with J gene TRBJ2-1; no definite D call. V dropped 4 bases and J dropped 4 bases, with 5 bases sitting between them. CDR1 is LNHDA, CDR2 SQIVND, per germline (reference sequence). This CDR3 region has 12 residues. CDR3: CASSSYYNEQFF. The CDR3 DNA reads TGTGCCAGTAGTAGTTATTACAATGAGCAGTTCTTC.